This TCR beta chain appears in the sequencing data of a study of blood T cell repertoires in COVID-19. Study overall: The United States, Italy and Spain supplied acute and convalescent COVID-19 samples. The analysed material was cDNA or gDNA that came from T cells, B-cell-depleted T cells, or PBMCs.

In the source study's methods: Estimation of nucleated cell counts relied on the amplification of reference gene primers. The table came from immunoSEQ multiplex PCR; TCRdb's copy has only in-frame clones and leaves some out. The D gene and trimming were derived from the DNA, and the V and J assignments and clone size from that table. The repertoire has about 220,000 clones, roughly 76% of them found once; the top ten carry 4.5% to 5.5%. The sequencing input was peripheral blood. This TCR came from a human donor in a cohort sampled during active COVID-19.

This CDR3 is CASGGTSIAEAFF. In DNA form, the CDR3 reads TGTGCCAGCGGCGGGACGAGTATCGCTGAAGCTTTCTTT. The V and J genes are TRBV7-3 and TRBJ1-1, with a weak D call TRBD1 (5 bases). With 8 bases removed from V and 6 bases from J, the gap between germline ends came to 16 bases. The CDR3 is 13 amino acids. CDR1 is SGHTA and CDR2 is FQGTGA in the germline V gene. The variable domain in full, completed from reference TRBV7-3 and TRBJ1-1, reads GAGVSQTPSNKVTEKGKYVELRCDPISGHTALYWYRQSLGQGPEFLIYFQGTGAADDSGLPNDRFFAVRPEGSVSTLKIQRTERGDSAVYLCASGGTSIAEAFFGQGTRLTVV.